This T cell receptor beta chain was sequenced during a study of blood T cell repertoires in COVID-19. Whole-study context: In each case, the material was cDNA or gDNA derived from T cells, B-cell-depleted T cells, or PBMCs.

As handled by the study authors: Amplification of reference gene primers provided the estimated nucleated cell counts. The data were produced by immunoSEQ multiplex PCR, yet TCRdb's version contains in-frame clones alone and is incomplete. V and J calls and clone size are as listed in that table; D and trimming were resolved from the DNA. The table shows a few hundred thousand clones, with around 81% occurring only once. After removal of 1 base from V and 1 base from J, the junction contained 3 bases not matched to a gene. Germline V gene sequence: CDR1 SGHRS, CDR2 YFSETQ. CDR3 length equals 15 residues.

The chain employs TRBV5-1 and TRBJ1-1, with 8 positions matching TRBD1. What was sequenced was peripheral blood. This clonotype was sampled from a human donor in a cohort sampled during active COVID-19. The CDR3 coding sequence is TGCGCCAGCAGCTTGCAGGGGGCTGAGAACACTGAAGCTTTCTTT. This encodes CASSLQGAENTEAFF.